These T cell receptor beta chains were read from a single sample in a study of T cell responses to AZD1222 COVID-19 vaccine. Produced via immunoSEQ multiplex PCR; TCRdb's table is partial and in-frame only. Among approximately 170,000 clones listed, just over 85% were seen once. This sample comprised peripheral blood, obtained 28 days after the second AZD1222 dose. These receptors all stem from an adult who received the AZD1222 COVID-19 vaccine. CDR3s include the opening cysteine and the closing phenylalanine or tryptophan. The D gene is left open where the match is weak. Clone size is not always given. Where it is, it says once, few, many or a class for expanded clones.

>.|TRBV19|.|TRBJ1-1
CASSIGWGARTEAFF
TGTGCCAGTAGTATAGGCTGGGGGGCGCGCACTGAAGCTTTCTTT
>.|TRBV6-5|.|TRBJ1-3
CASARGNGLVNTIYF
TGTGCCAGCGCCAGGGGCAATGGTTTAGTAAACACCATATATTTT
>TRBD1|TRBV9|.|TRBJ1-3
CASSVAGQGVGNTIYF
TGTGCCAGCAGCGTAGCGGGGCAGGGGGTAGGAAACACCATATATTTT
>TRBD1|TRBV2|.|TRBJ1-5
CASSRDRINQPQHF
TGTGCCAGCAGTCGGGACAGGATCAATCAGCCCCAGCATTTT
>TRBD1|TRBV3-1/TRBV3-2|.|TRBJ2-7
CASSQRTGSYEQYF
TGTGCCAGCAGCCAGCGGACAGGGTCCTACGAGCAGTACTTC
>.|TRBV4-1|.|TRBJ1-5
CASSQEGDQPQHF
TGCGCCAGCAGCCAAGAGGGGGATCAGCCCCAGCATTTT
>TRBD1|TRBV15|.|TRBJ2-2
CATSRGVGAPGQGSTGELFF
TGTGCCACCAGCAGAGGCGTAGGGGCCCCGGGACAGGGTTCCACCGGGGAGCTGTTTTTT
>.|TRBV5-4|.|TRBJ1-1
CASSSPDGTTGQAFF
TGTGCCAGCAGCTCTCCCGACGGTACGACGGGGCAAGCTTTCTTT
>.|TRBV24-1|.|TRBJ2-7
CATSATQGSYEQYF
TGTGCCACCAGTGCAACACAGGGCTCCTACGAGCAGTACTTC
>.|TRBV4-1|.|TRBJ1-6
CASSQDPTNSPLHF
TGCGCCAGCAGCCAAGATCCAACGAATTCACCCCTCCACTTT
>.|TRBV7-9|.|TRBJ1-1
CASKWPGATEAFF
TGTGCCAGCAAGTGGCCAGGGGCCACTGAAGCTTTCTTT
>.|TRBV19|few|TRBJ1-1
CASSIAGMNTEAFF
TGTGCCAGTAGTATAGCAGGGATGAACACTGAAGCTTTCTTT
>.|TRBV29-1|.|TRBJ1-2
CSVVVQGSNGYTF
TGCAGCGTTGTTGTTCAGGGTTCAAATGGCTACACCTTC
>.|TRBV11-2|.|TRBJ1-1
CASSLRVITEAFF
TGTGCCAGCAGCTTAAGGGTTATCACTGAAGCTTTCTTT
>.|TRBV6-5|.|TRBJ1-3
CASRPGKSSGNTIYF
TGTGCCAGCAGGCCCGGGAAAAGCTCTGGAAACACCATATATTTT
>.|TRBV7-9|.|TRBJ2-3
CASSLESDDRRRDTQYF
TGTGCCAGCAGCTTAGAATCTGATGACCGCCGGCGAGATACGCAGTATTTT
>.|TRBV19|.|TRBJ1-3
CASSISAGESGNTIYF
TGTGCCAGTAGTATCTCCGCAGGGGAGTCTGGAAACACCATATATTTT
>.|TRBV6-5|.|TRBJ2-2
CASSYDNMNTGELFF
TGTGCCAGCAGTTACGATAACATGAACACCGGGGAGCTGTTTTTT
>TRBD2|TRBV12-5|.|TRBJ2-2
CASGTGTSDVTGELFF
TGTGCTAGTGGAACCGGGACTAGCGACGTCACCGGGGAGCTGTTTTTT
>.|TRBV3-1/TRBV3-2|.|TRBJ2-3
CASSQLPQTDTQYF
TGTGCCAGCAGCCAACTCCCGCAGACAGATACGCAGTATTTT
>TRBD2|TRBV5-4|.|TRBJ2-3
CASSLPGLAADTQYF
TGTGCCAGCAGCTTGCCGGGACTAGCGGCAGATACGCAGTATTTT
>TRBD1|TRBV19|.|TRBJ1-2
CASSSVTGVVSGGYTF
TGTGCCAGTAGTTCCGTGACAGGGGTTGTGTCGGGTGGCTACACCTTC
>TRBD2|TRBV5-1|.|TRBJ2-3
CASSPYQRGGTDTQYF
TGCGCCAGCAGCCCCTACCAGCGGGGGGGCACAGATACGCAGTATTTT
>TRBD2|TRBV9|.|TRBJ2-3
CASTPTLAGLTDTQYF
TGTGCCAGCACCCCTACCCTAGCGGGCCTCACAGATACGCAGTATTTT
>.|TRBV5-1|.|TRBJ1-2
CASSLAGGGYGYTF
TGCGCCAGCAGCTTGGCCGGGGGTGGGTATGGCTACACCTTC
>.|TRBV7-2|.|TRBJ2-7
CASSLQEGVAYF
TGTGCCAGCAGCTTACAGGAGGGGGTTGCGTACTTC
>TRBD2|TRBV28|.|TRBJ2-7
CASSNLLAGASYEQYF
TGTGCCAGCAGTAACCTTTTAGCGGGGGCATCCTACGAGCAGTACTTC